These T cell receptor beta chains were read from a single sample in a study of cytomegalovirus exposure and HLA in healthy donors. This table comes from immunoSEQ multiplex PCR, and its TCRdb copy is limited to in-frame clones, with some not included. The sample lists about 190,000 clones, more than 75% seen once, with roughly 7% in the top ten. The sequencing input was PBMCs. All receptors come from a man aged 18-30 years in good health and CMV-seropositive. The CDR3 runs from the conserved cysteine through the conserved F or W. The D gene is left open where the match is weak. Clone sizes are given selectively: once, few, many, or a class where the clone is expanded.

clone_size,d_call,j_call,v_call,cdr3_aa,cdr3_nt
-,-,TRBJ1-5,TRBV2,CASSEGGVDQPQHF,TGTGCCAGCAGTGAGGGGGGGGTTGATCAGCCCCAGCATTTT
-,-,TRBJ2-5,TRBV5-4,CASSQGMEETQYF,TGTGCCAGCAGTCAGGGGATGGAAGAGACCCAGTACTTC
-,-,TRBJ2-7,TRBV7-8,CASSQTDISYEQYF,TGTGCCAGCAGCCAGACTGATATTTCCTACGAGCAGTACTTC
-,-,TRBJ2-1,TRBV19,CAINQQGDRGGDNEQFF,TGTGCCATAAATCAACAGGGAGATCGAGGGGGGGACAATGAGCAGTTCTTC
-,TRBD1,TRBJ1-5,TRBV28,CASRPTGLGQPQHF,TGTGCCAGCAGACCGACAGGGTTGGGGCAGCCCCAGCATTTT
-,-,TRBJ2-1,TRBV28,CASSLWAVGSYNEQFF,TGTGCCAGCAGTTTATGGGCGGTCGGCTCCTACAATGAGCAGTTCTTC
-,TRBD2,TRBJ2-1,TRBV6-1,CASSQAGGSYNEQFF,TGTGCCAGCAGTCAAGCGGGAGGGAGTTACAATGAGCAGTTCTTC
few,-,TRBJ1-5,TRBV2,CASSDGQFPSNQPQHF,TGTGCCAGCAGTGATGGACAATTCCCTAGCAATCAGCCCCAGCATTTT
-,-,TRBJ2-1,TRBV30,CAWSVSPNNEQFF,TGTGCCTGGAGTGTTTCCCCAAACAATGAGCAGTTCTTC
-,-,TRBJ1-1,TRBV6-5,CASSYGQISTEAFF,TGTGCCAGCAGTTACGGGCAGATAAGCACTGAAGCTTTCTTT
few,TRBD1,TRBJ1-5,TRBV5-1,CASRPDRDQPQHF,TGCGCCAGCAGGCCGGACAGGGATCAGCCCCAGCATTTT
few,TRBD2,TRBJ2-7,TRBV7-9,CASSVSGGLKEQYF,TGTGCCAGCAGCGTTAGCGGGGGGCTAAAGGAGCAGTACTTC
-,-,TRBJ2-2,TRBV14,CASSQTGFMDTGELFF,TGTGCCAGCAGCCAAACAGGGTTCATGGACACCGGGGAGCTGTTTTTT
-,-,TRBJ2-7,TRBV7-3,CASSLGTGSSYEQYF,TGTGCCAGCAGCTTAGGAACTGGGAGCTCCTACGAGCAGTACTTC
once,TRBD2,TRBJ2-1,TRBV5-1,CASSSQGLAGLFLRNEQFF,TGCGCCAGCAGCTCCCAGGGGCTAGCGGGGTTGTTTTTGAGGAATGAGCAGTTCTTC
-,-,TRBJ1-5,TRBV30,CAWSVSSNQPQHF,TGTGCCTGGAGTGTTAGTTCCAATCAGCCCCAGCATTTT
-,-,TRBJ1-1,TRBV19,CASSIIFQEAGTEAFF,TGTGCCAGTAGTATTATTTTCCAGGAGGCGGGCACTGAAGCTTTCTTT
-,-,TRBJ1-2,TRBV18,CASSPQPGNLMGYTF,TGTGCCAGCTCACCTCAACCAGGAAACTTGATGGGCTACACCTTC
-,TRBD2,TRBJ2-7,TRBV27,CASSPKTSGGSYEQYF,TGTGCCAGCAGTCCGAAGACTAGCGGGGGATCTTACGAGCAGTACTTC
-,-,TRBJ2-7,TRBV7-2,CASSQRLPAYEQYF,TGTGCCAGCAGCCAGCGACTACCGGCCTACGAGCAGTACTTC
once,-,TRBJ1-4,TRBV5-5,CASSSLVSGQGEKLFF,TGTGCCAGCAGCTCTCTAGTCTCTGGACAAGGGGAAAAACTGTTTTTT
few,-,TRBJ1-1,TRBV11-3,CASSLGRGNTEAFF,TGTGCCAGCAGCTTAGGTCGGGGGAACACTGAAGCTTTCTTT
-,TRBD1,TRBJ1-5,TRBV7-9,CASSTLTGANQPQHF,TGTGCCAGCAGCACTCTAACAGGGGCCAATCAGCCCCAGCATTTT
-,-,TRBJ1-1,TRBV19,CASRKGQGKFRTEAFF,TGTGCCAGCCGCAAGGGTCAGGGGAAGTTTCGTACTGAAGCTTTCTTT